This T cell receptor (beta chain) was sequenced for a study of T cell changes during pregnancy in multiple sclerosis. This clone was detected only once. This CDR3 has 15 amino acids. V was pared by 3 bases and J by 2 bases, with 13 bases between. In germline, CDR1 is MDHEN, CDR2 SYDVKM. The data were produced by immunoSEQ multiplex PCR, yet TCRdb's version contains in-frame clones alone and is incomplete. Among tens of thousands of clones listed, more than 85% were seen once. The sample in question was peripheral blood, obtained in the first trimester of pregnancy. This chain connects TRBV28 to TRBJ1-2, with a tentative D call TRBD1 (6 bases). The sequence came from a female donor with multiple sclerosis, enrolled in a pregnancy study. The DNA for the CDR3 is TGTGCCAGCAGTTTCCCGGGACAATACAACTATGGCTACACCTTC. Translation: CASSFPGQYNYGYTF.